This entry describes one T cell receptor beta chain. The antigen is undetermined. Trimming pared 2 bases from V and 3 bases from J, leaving 8 bases between. Germline loops: CDR1 SQVTM, CDR2 ANQGSEA. This CDR3 region has 13 residues. The record originates from a study of cytomegalovirus exposure and HLA in healthy donors. Overall study context: Researchers found that approximately 85% of 350 to 500 genotyped donors fell within the Caucasian-associated ancestry cluster. General study points: Earlier results showed most TCR beta V segments being productive about 87% or about 30% of the time. Analysis was carried out at a later point, and it linked a missense DCLRE1C variant to TCR beta V- and J-gene trimming. High specificity and sensitivity for cytomegalovirus status were reported for the classifier.

PCR was performed using 60 Vbeta and 13 Jbeta primers. This table comes from immunoSEQ multiplex PCR, and its TCRdb copy is limited to in-frame clones, with some not included. The repertoire holds roughly 120,000 clones, about 72% seen once, with 15% to 20% in the top ten. The clonotype was recovered from a man aged 45 to 65 in good health and CMV-seropositive. Sequenced input: PBMCs. The rearrangement joins TRBV29-1 to TRBJ2-1; maybe TRBD1 (6 bases). CDR3 sequence: CSVEQGNYNEQFF. The DNA for the CDR3 is TGCAGCGTTGAACAGGGGAACTACAATGAGCAGTTCTTC.